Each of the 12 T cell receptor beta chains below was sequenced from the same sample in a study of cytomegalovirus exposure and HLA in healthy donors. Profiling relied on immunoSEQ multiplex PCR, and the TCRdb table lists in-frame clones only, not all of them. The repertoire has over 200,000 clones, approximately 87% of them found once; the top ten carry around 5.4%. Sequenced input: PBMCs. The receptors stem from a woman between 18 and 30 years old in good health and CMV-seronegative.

This CDR3 reads CASSVQGNTGELFF. The CDR3 bases are TGCGCCAGCAGCGTTCAGGGGAACACCGGGGAGCTGTTTTTT. V gene TRBV5-1 combines with J gene TRBJ2-2; possible D gene TRBD1, 5 bases. The CDR3 totals 14 residues. Between the trimmed V and J ends, which lost 4 bases and 1 base, there was a span of 8 bases. Germline loops: CDR1 SGHRS, CDR2 YFSETQ.

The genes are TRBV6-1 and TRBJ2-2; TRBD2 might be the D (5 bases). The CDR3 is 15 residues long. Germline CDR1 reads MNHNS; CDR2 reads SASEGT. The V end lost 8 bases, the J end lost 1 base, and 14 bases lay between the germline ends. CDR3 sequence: CASLRDRRNTGELFF. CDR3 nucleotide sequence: TGTGCCAGCCTGAGGGATAGGAGGAACACCGGGGAGCTGTTTTTT.

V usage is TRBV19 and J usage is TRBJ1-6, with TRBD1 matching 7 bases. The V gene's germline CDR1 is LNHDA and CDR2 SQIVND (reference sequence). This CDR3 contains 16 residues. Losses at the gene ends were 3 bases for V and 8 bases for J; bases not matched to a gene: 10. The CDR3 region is CASSMTYDRDYSPLHF. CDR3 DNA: TGTGCCAGTAGTATGACCTACGACAGGGATTATTCACCCCTCCACTTT.

The CDR3 sequence: CASTPDRNGNTIYF. The DNA of the CDR3 is TGTGCCAGCACCCCCGACAGGAACGGAAACACCATATATTTT. The V and J genes are TRBV6-5 and TRBJ1-3; TRBD1 might be the D (6 bases). This CDR3 is built from 14 residues. Trimming stripped 7 bases from V and 4 bases from J, with 14 bases between. Germline-derived CDR1 and CDR2 are MNHEY and SVGAGI.

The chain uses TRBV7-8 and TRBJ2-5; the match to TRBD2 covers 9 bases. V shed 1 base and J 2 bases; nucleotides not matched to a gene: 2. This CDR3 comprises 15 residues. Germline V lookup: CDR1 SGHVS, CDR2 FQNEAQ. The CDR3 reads CASSLGLAVQETQYF. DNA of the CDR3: TGTGCCAGCAGCTTAGGACTAGCGGTACAAGAGACCCAGTACTTC.

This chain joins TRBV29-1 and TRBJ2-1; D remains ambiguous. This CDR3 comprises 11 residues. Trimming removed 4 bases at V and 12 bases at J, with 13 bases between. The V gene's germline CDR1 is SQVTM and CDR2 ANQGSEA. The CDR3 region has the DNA TGCAGCGTTGTCTATACCTTGGGGCAGTTCTTC. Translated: CSVVYTLGQFF.

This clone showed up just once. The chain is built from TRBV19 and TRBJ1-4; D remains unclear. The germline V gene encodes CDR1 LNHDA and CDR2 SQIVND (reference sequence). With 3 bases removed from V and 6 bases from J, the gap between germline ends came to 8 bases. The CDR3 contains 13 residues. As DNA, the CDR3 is TGTGCCAGTAGTATGACGGGATATGAAAAACTGTTTTTT. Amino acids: CASSMTGYEKLFF. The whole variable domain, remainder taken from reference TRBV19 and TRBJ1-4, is DGGITQSPKYLFRKEGQNVTLSCEQNLNHDAMYWYRQDPGQGLRLIYYSQIVNDFQKGDIAEGYSVSREKKESFPLTVTSAQKNPTAFYLCASSMTGYEKLFFGSGTQLSVL.

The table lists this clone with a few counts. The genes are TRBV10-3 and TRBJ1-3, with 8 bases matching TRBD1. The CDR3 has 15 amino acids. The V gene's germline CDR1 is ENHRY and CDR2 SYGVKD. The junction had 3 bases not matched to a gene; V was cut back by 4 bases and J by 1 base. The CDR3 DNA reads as TGTGCCATCAGTGCCGACAGGGGATCTGGAAACACCATATATTTT. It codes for CAISADRGSGNTIYF.

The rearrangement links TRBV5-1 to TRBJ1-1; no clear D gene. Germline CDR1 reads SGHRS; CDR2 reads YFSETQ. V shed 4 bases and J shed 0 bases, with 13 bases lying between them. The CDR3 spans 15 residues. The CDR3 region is CASSINSEMNTEAFF. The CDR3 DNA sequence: TGCGCCAGCAGCATCAACAGTGAAATGAACACTGAAGCTTTCTTT.

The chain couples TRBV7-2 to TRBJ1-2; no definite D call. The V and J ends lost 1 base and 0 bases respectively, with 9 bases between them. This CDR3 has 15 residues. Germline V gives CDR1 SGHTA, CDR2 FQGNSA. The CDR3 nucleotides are TGTGCCAGCAGCTTAGGGCGGCAAGCTAACTATGGCTACACCTTC. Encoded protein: CASSLGRQANYGYTF. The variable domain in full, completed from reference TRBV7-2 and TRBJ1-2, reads GAGVSQSPSNKVTEKGKDVELRCDPISGHTALYWYRQSLGQGLEFLIYFQGNSAPDKSGLPSDRFSAERTGGSVSTLTIQRTQQEDSAVYLCASSLGRQANYGYTFGSGTRLTVV.

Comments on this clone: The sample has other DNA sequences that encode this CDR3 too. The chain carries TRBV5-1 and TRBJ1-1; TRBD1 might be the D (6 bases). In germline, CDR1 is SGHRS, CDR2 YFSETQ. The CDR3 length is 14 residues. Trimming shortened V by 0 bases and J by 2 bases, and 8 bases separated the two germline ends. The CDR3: CASSLDRANTEAFF. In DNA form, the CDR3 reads TGCGCCAGCAGCTTGGACAGGGCAAACACTGAAGCTTTCTTT.

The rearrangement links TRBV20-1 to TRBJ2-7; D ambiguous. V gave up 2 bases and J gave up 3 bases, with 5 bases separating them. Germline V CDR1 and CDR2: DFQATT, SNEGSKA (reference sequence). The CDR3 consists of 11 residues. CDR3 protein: CSARQDYEQYF. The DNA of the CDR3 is TGCAGTGCTAGACAGGACTACGAGCAGTACTTC.